Following are 30 T cell receptor beta chains from one sample sequenced in a study of beta chain features in type 1 diabetes. Study-wide results and limits: Type 1 diabetes patients showed a moderate but significant shortening of TCRB CDR3s in all four CD4+ subsets.

Every bit of the isolated RNA underwent reverse transcription, so sequencing read expressed TCRB transcripts. Clones were read by immunoSEQ multiplex PCR, and TCRdb kept only the in-frame ones, dropping some. The table records tens of thousands of clones, approximately 60% of them present only once. The antigens for these receptors are not known. The specimen was stem cell memory CD4+ T cells from blood. Receptor source: a woman aged 25 to 39 with type 1 diabetes.

This clone has a handful of counts. The gene calls are TRBV21-1 and TRBJ2-1; the D call TRBD1 from the table was never checked on the DNA. TRBV21-1 is classified as a pseudogene. The CDR3 length is 16 residues. The CDR3 nucleotides are TGTGCCAGCAGCTCCCCTGGGGACAGGGACTACAATGAGCAGTTCTTC. Translating it yields CASSSPGDRDYNEQFF.

This clone was counted a few times. The V call is TRBV7-9, the J call TRBJ2-3; tentative D call: TRBD2 (6 bases). In germline, CDR1 is SEHNR, CDR2 FQNEAQ (reference sequence). V gave up 4 bases and J gave up 4 bases, with 12 bases separating them. The CDR3 is made up of 14 amino acids. The chain's CDR3 is CASSSDYHADTQYF. Here the CDR3 DNA reads TGTGCCAGCAGCTCGGACTATCATGCAGATACGCAGTATTTT.

DNA of the CDR3: TGTGCCTGGAGTACGGGGGTAGGCGGCCAAGAGACCCAGTACTTC. This sequence encodes CAWSTGVGGQETQYF. The J gene is TRBJ2-5, the V gene TRBV30; D may be TRBD2 (6 bases). Trimming stripped 2 bases from V and 1 base from J, with 14 bases between. This CDR3 has 15 amino acids. Germline V gene lookup returns CDR1 GTSNPN and CDR2 SVGIG (reference sequence).

This clone came up a few times. The chain carries TRBV29-1 and TRBJ2-1; possibly TRBD2 for D (5 bases). V lost 1 base to trimming and J lost 8 bases, with 6 bases between them. Germline loops: CDR1 SQVTM, CDR2 ANQGSEA. This CDR3 spans 11 amino acids. Written as DNA, the CDR3 is TGCAGCGTTGAAGTGGGAGATGAGCAGTTCTTC. This encodes CSVEVGDEQFF.

In this sample, this clone turned up a few times. The chain employs TRBV5-1 and TRBJ2-5; 13 bases fit TRBD2. V was clipped by 4 bases and J by 5 bases; unmatched bases: 5. CDR3 length: 15 amino acids. Germline V gene data show CDR1 as SGHRS and CDR2 as YFSETQ. The CDR3 loop is CASSRGTSGTETQYF. The CDR3 DNA sequence: TGCGCCAGCAGCCGCGGGACTAGCGGGACTGAGACCCAGTACTTC. Filled out from reference TRBV5-1 and TRBJ2-5, the complete variable domain reads KAGVTQTPRYLIKTRGQQVTLSCSPISGHRSVSWYQQTPGQGLQFLFEYFSETQRNKGNFPGRFSGRQFSNSRSEMNVSTLELGDSALYLCASSRGTSGTETQYFGPGTRLLVL.

The chain combines TRBV9 with TRBJ2-3; D remains unclear. Trimming stripped 4 bases from V and 5 bases from J, with 8 bases between. CDR1 SGDLS and CDR2 YYNGEE come from the germline V gene. The CDR3 is 12 residues long. In DNA form, the CDR3 reads TGTGCCAGCAGCCTTAGCCGAGATACGCAGTATTTT. As protein: CASSLSRDTQYF.

V and J are TRBV5-1 and TRBJ2-5, with 10 bases that match TRBD1. This CDR3 region has 16 residues. CDR1 SGHRS and CDR2 YFSETQ come from the germline V gene. V lost 0 bases and J lost 1; bases outside the gene matches: 3. The CDR3 sequence is CASSLGGTGVQETQYF. The DNA of the CDR3 is TGCGCCAGCAGCTTGGGGGGGACAGGGGTCCAAGAGACCCAGTACTTC.

CDR3 residues: CASSPESDFNEKLFF. The CDR3 coding sequence is TGTGCCAGCTCACCGGAATCCGACTTTAATGAAAAACTGTTTTTT. The genes are TRBV18 and TRBJ1-4; no clear D gene. The germline CDR1 and CDR2 sequences are KGHSH and LQKENI. This CDR3 contains 15 residues. The V and J ends lost 3 bases and 4 bases respectively, with 12 bases between them.

The J gene is TRBJ1-2, the V gene TRBV4-1; D remains ambiguous. Trimming cost V 1 base and J 7 bases, with 16 bases left between them. The CDR3 is made up of 15 amino acids. CDR1 MGHRA and CDR2 YSYEKL come from the germline V gene. In DNA, the CDR3 is TGCGCCAGCAGCCAAGCGGCAGGCCGCCTGGGTGGCTACACCTTC. It translates to CASSQAAGRLGGYTF.

The sample holds a few counts of this clone. The chain carries TRBV7-2 and TRBJ2-3; D gene ambiguous. Deletions cut 1 base from V and 14 bases from J, with 16 bases between. The germline V gene encodes CDR1 SGHTA and CDR2 FQGNSA. CDR3 length: 13 amino acids. CDR3 DNA: TGTGCCAGCAGCTTAGTCGGGTTACCTCCTCGGTATTTT. Its protein is CASSLVGLPPRYF.

The chain recombines TRBV5-4 with TRBJ2-5; D is possibly TRBD1 (6 bases). Looked up from germline, CDR1 is SGHNT and CDR2 is YYREEE (reference sequence). Trimming took 0 bases from V and 1 from J, leaving 13 bases between them. This CDR3 comprises 16 residues. Here the CDR3 DNA reads TGTGCCAGCAGCTTGGGGTTTGGACAGACCCAAGAGACCCAGTACTTC. Translation: CASSLGFGQTQETQYF.

The chain links TRBV13 to TRBJ2-4; TRBD2 agrees at 12 bases. The V segment lost 4 bases and the J segment 0 bases; nucleotides outside the gene matches: 1. Germline lookup yields CDR1 PRHDT and CDR2 FYEKMQ (reference sequence). The CDR3 is 16 amino acids. CDR3 sequence: CASSWGLAGAKNIQYF. Here the CDR3 DNA reads TGTGCCAGCAGCTGGGGACTAGCGGGAGCCAAAAACATTCAGTACTTC.

The chain is built from TRBV15 and TRBJ1-1; a possible D gene is TRBD1 (5 bases). The CDR3 is 15 residues long. CDR1 and CDR2 from the germline V gene are LNHNV and YYDKDF (reference sequence). V was trimmed by 0 bases and J by 5 bases, leaving 13 bases between them. The DNA for the CDR3 is TGTGCCACCAGCAGAGAGGGTTCAGGGAGGACTGAAGCTTTCTTT. The encoded protein is CATSREGSGRTEAFF.

V usage is TRBV4-2 and J usage is TRBJ2-1; D unresolved. The germline V and J ends were trimmed by 0 bases and 6 bases, with 9 bases remaining between them. CDR1 and CDR2 (germline): LGHNA, YNFKEQ. This CDR3 has 14 residues. For the CDR3, the DNA is TGTGCCAGCAGCCAAGATGACTCCCGCAATGAGCAGTTCTTC. This gives the protein CASSQDDSRNEQFF.

This clone was observed a handful of times. This chain connects TRBV10-3 to TRBJ2-5; D is perhaps TRBD2 (5 bases). This CDR3 spans 15 amino acids. The V end was cut by 9 bases, the J end by 3 bases, with 20 bases between. CDR1 is ENHRY and CDR2 is SYGVKD in the germline V gene. DNA of the CDR3: TGTGCCATTCGATCAGAGACCGGGAAAAAAGAGACCCAGTACTTC. Translation gives CAIRSETGKKETQYF.

This rearrangement joins TRBV19 to TRBJ1-5; D remains unclear. CDR3 size: 14 residues. V was trimmed by 1 base and J by 4 bases, leaving 8 bases between them. Per the germline V gene, CDR1 is LNHDA and CDR2 is SQIVND (reference sequence). The CDR3 coding sequence is TGTGCCAGTAGTATAGGGGCACCAAATCAGCCCCAGCATTTT. The encoded protein is CASSIGAPNQPQHF.

This clone occurred once. CDR3 coding DNA: TGTGCCAGCAGCTTGGCGTCTAGCGGGGACTACAATGAGCAGTTCTTC. Residues: CASSLASSGDYNEQFF. The J gene is TRBJ2-1, the V gene TRBV5-4, with 9 bases fitting TRBD2. CDR1 is SGHNT and CDR2 is YYREEE in the germline V gene (reference sequence). This CDR3 has 16 amino acids. V shed 0 bases and J 3 bases; nucleotides not matched to a gene: 4. Complete variable domain (other parts from reference TRBV5-4 and TRBJ2-1): ETGVTQSPTHLIKTRGQQVTLRCSSQSGHNTVSWYQQALGQGPQFIFQYYREEENGRGNFPPRFSGLQFPNYSSELNVNALELDDSALYLCASSLASSGDYNEQFFGPGTRLTVL.

The chain uses TRBV10-3 and TRBJ1-2, with a tentative D call TRBD1 (6 bases). V was trimmed by 4 bases and J by 2 bases, leaving 8 bases between them. This CDR3 has 13 residues. CDR1 is ENHRY, CDR2 SYGVKD, per germline. This CDR3 reads CAISGGQNYGYTF. The CDR3 nucleotides read TGTGCCATCAGTGGGGGGCAAAACTATGGCTACACCTTC.

The chain has TRBV27 and TRBJ2-7, with D perhaps TRBD1 (5 bases). With 6 bases removed from V and 6 bases from J, the gap between germline ends came to 15 bases. The CDR3 loop spans 13 amino acids. In germline, CDR1 is MNHEY, CDR2 SMNVEV (reference sequence). This CDR3 is CASSWGPRTEQYF. CDR3 sequence (DNA): TGTGCCAGCAGCTGGGGCCCTAGGACCGAGCAGTACTTC.

This chain links TRBV4-1 with TRBJ1-2; 7 positions match TRBD1. CDR1 MGHRA and CDR2 YSYEKL come from the germline V gene. There are 14 residues in the CDR3. With V trimmed by 5 bases and J by 4 bases, 7 bases remained unmatched. The CDR3 loop reads CASSYPGQSYGYTF. The DNA of the CDR3 is TGCGCCAGCAGCTATCCGGGACAGAGCTATGGCTACACCTTC.

V and J are TRBV19 and TRBJ1-1, with D possibly being TRBD1 (5 bases). CDR3 size: 15 residues. Germline CDR1 is LNHDA and CDR2 is SQIVND (reference sequence). Between the trimmed V and J ends, which lost 8 bases and 0 bases, there was a span of 16 bases. The CDR3 DNA reads as TGTGCCAGTCGGCAGGGAGGTGGGATGAACACTGAAGCTTTCTTT. Translated: CASRQGGGMNTEAFF.

This rearrangement joins TRBV5-6 to TRBJ1-1, with D perhaps matching TRBD1 (5 bases). CDR1 is SGHDT and CDR2 is YYEEEE in the germline V gene. V gave up 3 bases and J gave up 1 base, with 22 bases separating them. The CDR3 length is 18 residues. This CDR3 reads CASSSLRQGSIQNTEAFF. CDR3 nucleotides: TGTGCCAGCAGCTCCCTCCGGCAGGGTAGTATTCAGAACACTGAAGCTTTCTTT.

The chain links TRBV27 to TRBJ2-5; the match to TRBD2 covers 10 bases. There are 16 residues in the CDR3. The ends lost 7 bases at V and 5 bases at J; junction bases unmatched: 13. Looked up from germline, CDR1 is MNHEY and CDR2 is SMNVEV (reference sequence). The CDR3 spells CASKGFLAGALETQYF. The CDR3, as DNA: TGTGCCAGCAAGGGTTTCCTAGCGGGAGCTCTGGAGACCCAGTACTTC.

The V gene is TRBV14, the J gene TRBJ2-7; 13 bases match TRBD2. The CDR3 contains 14 residues. CDR1 and CDR2 from the germline V gene are SGHDN and FVKESK. With 3 bases clipped from V and 12 bases from J, the junction kept 8 bases outside the gene matches. CDR3 in amino acids: CASSHPGLAGVLYF. The DNA of the CDR3 is TGTGCCAGCAGCCATCCCGGACTAGCGGGAGTTCTGTACTTC. The entire variable domain, with the rest obtained from reference TRBV14 and TRBJ2-7, is as follows: EAGVTQFPSHSVIEKGQTVTLRCDPISGHDNLYWYRRVMGKEIKFLLHFVKESKQDESGMPNNRFLAERTGGTYSTLKVQPAELEDSGVYFCASSHPGLAGVLYFGPGTRLTVT.

The J gene is TRBJ2-5, the V gene TRBV30; D call uncertain. The CDR3 is 11 amino acids. The germline V gene has CDR1 GTSNPN and CDR2 SVGIG (reference sequence). Trimming cost V 2 bases and J 4 bases, with 5 bases left between them. CDR3 nucleotides: TGTGCCTGGAGTCCCGGAGAGACCCAGTACTTC. Protein sequence: CAWSPGETQYF.

The chain combines TRBV5-6 with TRBJ1-5, with 7 bases lining up with TRBD1. This CDR3 comprises 12 residues. Trimming at V came to 3 bases and at J to 9 bases, leaving 3 bases not matched to a gene. Germline-derived CDR1 and CDR2 are SGHDT and YYEEEE. This chain's CDR3 is CASSWGDRPQHF. CDR3 DNA sequence: TGTGCCAGCAGCTGGGGGGACAGGCCCCAGCATTTT.

This sequence joins TRBV10-3 and TRBJ2-2; 7 bases align to TRBD1. V trimming: 10 bases; J trimming: 5 bases; junction bases outside the gene matches: 7. The CDR3 runs 13 residues. CDR1 is ENHRY and CDR2 is SYGVKD in the germline V gene. In DNA form, the CDR3 reads TGTGCCACTCGACAGGGACCTACCGGGGAGCTGTTTTTT. Translated, it gives CATRQGPTGELFF.

The chain combines TRBV10-3 with TRBJ1-2; possible D gene TRBD1, 6 bases. This CDR3 is built from 13 residues. Germline CDR1 is ENHRY and CDR2 is SYGVKD. The V gene lost 10 bases and the J gene lost 6 bases, with 18 bases spanning the gap. The DNA for the CDR3 is TGTGCCAGTACAGGGAATGTAGACGATGGCTACACCTTC. Translated: CASTGNVDDGYTF.

The V call is TRBV6-4, the J call TRBJ1-1; unclear D gene. Germline lookup yields CDR1 MRHNA and CDR2 SNTAGT. V was clipped by 6 bases and J by 1 base, with 9 bases between them. The CDR3 covers 13 residues. CDR3 bases: TGTGCCAGCAGATGGGGAGAGAACACTGAAGCTTTCTTT. Protein: CASRWGENTEAFF.

This clone came up a few times. V gene TRBV7-2 combines with J gene TRBJ2-5, with 9 bases identical to TRBD1. Germline V CDR1 and CDR2: SGHTA, FQGNSA. CDR3 length: 16 amino acids. V was clipped by 4 bases and J by 5 bases; unmatched bases: 11. The CDR3 DNA sequence: TGTGCCAGCAGCTCTAGGGGGGACAGGGCGTCGGAGACCCAGTACTTC. It codes for CASSSRGDRASETQYF.